A single sample is the source of the 24 T cell receptor beta chains below, sequenced in a study of blood T cell repertoires in COVID-19. Repertoires were generated with immunoSEQ multiplex PCR, while TCRdb's copy carries only in-frame clones and drops some. This table has some 340,000 clones, around 87% appearing once. The sequenced sample was PBMCs or T cells enriched from blood (not recorded which). These receptors were obtained from a woman between 25 and 40 years old who had recovered from COVID-19.

This chain links TRBV9 with TRBJ2-3, with D perhaps matching TRBD2 (5 bases). CDR1 and CDR2 (germline): SGDLS, YYNGEE. V dropped 1 base and J dropped 1 base, with 13 bases sitting between them. The CDR3 runs to 16 residues. The CDR3 is CASSVRGEWGTDTQYF. The DNA for the CDR3 is TGTGCCAGCAGCGTACGGGGTGAGTGGGGCACAGATACGCAGTATTTT.

The CDR3 DNA is TGCGCCAGCAGCCAAGTTACGGCAGGGCGATACGAGCAGTACTTC. It is translated as CASSQVTAGRYEQYF. V usage is TRBV4-1 and J usage is TRBJ2-7; a possible D gene is TRBD1 (5 bases). Germline V gene sequence: CDR1 MGHRA, CDR2 YSYEKL. The CDR3 runs 15 residues. V gave up 1 base and J gave up 4 bases, with 14 bases separating them.

The CDR3, as DNA: TGTGCCAGCAGCTTGAGTTGGAGCTCCTACAATGAGCAGTTCTTC. Translated, it gives CASSLSWSSYNEQFF. V is TRBV5-4 and J is TRBJ2-1; D is undetermined. Trimming cost V 1 base and J 0 bases, with 8 bases left between them. The germline CDR1 and CDR2 sequences are SGHNT and YYREEE (reference sequence). The CDR3 runs 15 residues.

The genes are TRBV6-5 and TRBJ1-2, with unresolved D. The CDR3 length is 13 residues. CDR1 is MNHEY and CDR2 is SVGAGI in the germline V gene. V lost 6 bases and J 3 bases, leaving 11 bases between the germline ends. The CDR3, as DNA: TGTGCCAGCAGGGGAGAGGGCCACTATGGCTACACCTTC. Protein product: CASRGEGHYGYTF.

The chain joins TRBV4-1 to TRBJ1-6; 8 nucleotides match TRBD1. CDR3 length: 14 amino acids. V gave up 4 bases and J gave up 7 bases; unmatched junction bases: 3. From germline, CDR1 is MGHRA and CDR2 YSYEKL. The DNA of the CDR3 is TGCGCCAGCAGCCCCAGGACAGGGAATTCACCCCTCCACTTT. This translates into CASSPRTGNSPLHF.

DNA for the CDR3: TGTGCCAGCAGCTTAAATCCAGCGGGGACGGAGACCCAGTACTTC. This encodes CASSLNPAGTETQYF. The chain links TRBV11-2 to TRBJ2-5, with TRBD2 matching over 7 bases. Germline trimming cut 2 bases from V and 5 bases from J; bases unmatched to any gene: 8. The CDR3 extends over 15 amino acids. Per the germline V gene, CDR1 is SGHAT and CDR2 is FQNNGV.

The rearrangement uses TRBV28 and TRBJ1-4, with D possibly being TRBD1 (6 bases). With 7 bases removed from V and 8 bases from J, the gap between germline ends came to 11 bases. From germline, CDR1 is MDHEN and CDR2 SYDVKM. This CDR3 is 12 amino acids long. CDR3 amino acids: CASMTGREKLFF. The CDR3 DNA follows: TGTGCCAGCATGACAGGCCGGGAAAAACTGTTTTTT.

The gene calls are TRBV28 and TRBJ2-6, with D possibly TRBD2 on 6 matching bases. Germline V gene lookup returns CDR1 MDHEN and CDR2 SYDVKM. Trimming left V 2 bases short and J 3 bases short, with 8 bases between. The CDR3 consists of 15 residues. CDR3 nucleotides: TGTGCCAGCAGTTTAGCGGGGAGTGGGGCCAACGTCCTGACTTTC. It codes for CASSLAGSGANVLTF.

The chain carries TRBV15 and TRBJ1-2; the D gene is possibly TRBD1 (6 bases). Per germline, CDR1 LNHNV and CDR2 YYDKDF (reference sequence). Trimming shortened V by 0 bases and J by 3 bases, and 14 bases separated the two germline ends. This CDR3 has 16 residues. CDR3 in amino acids: CATSRDFRGADYGYTF. The CDR3, as DNA: TGTGCCACCAGCAGAGATTTCAGGGGCGCCGACTATGGCTACACCTTC.

This sequence joins TRBV27 and TRBJ1-2; weak D call: TRBD1 (5 bases). The CDR3 length is 13 residues. CDR1 and CDR2 (germline): MNHEY, SMNVEV (reference sequence). Between the trimmed V and J ends, which lost 5 bases and 7 bases, there was a span of 14 bases. This CDR3 reads CASSPSTVAGYTF. CDR3 coding DNA: TGTGCCAGCAGTCCATCGACAGTGGCTGGCTACACCTTC.

This clone was seen just once. The rearrangement links TRBV30 to TRBJ1-4, with a tentative D call TRBD1 (6 bases). In germline, CDR1 is GTSNPN, CDR2 SVGIG (reference sequence). This CDR3 region has 13 residues. V shed 3 bases and J shed 4 bases, with 9 bases lying between them. The CDR3 region is CAWRTGFNEKLFF. CDR3 DNA: TGTGCCTGGAGGACAGGATTTAATGAAAAACTGTTTTTT. The variable domain in full, with the rest retrieved from reference TRBV30 and TRBJ1-4, is SQTIHQWPATLVQPVGSPLSLECTVEGTSNPNLYWYRQAAGRGLQLLFYSVGIGQISSEVPQNLSASRPQDRQFILSSKKLLLSDSGFYLCAWRTGFNEKLFFGSGTQLSVL.

The chain joins TRBV5-6 to TRBJ1-4; D may be TRBD1 (5 bases). Germline V gene sequence: CDR1 SGHDT, CDR2 YYEEEE. The ends were cut back, 4 bases at V and 6 bases at J, with 10 bases in the middle. CDR3 length: 13 amino acids. The CDR3, as DNA: TGTGCCAGCAGCCCCCGGGACTATGAAAAACTGTTTTTT. It codes for CASSPRDYEKLFF.

This clone showed up just once. The chain is built from TRBV19 and TRBJ1-1; D possibly corresponds to TRBD1 (5 bases). Germline assignment: CDR1 LNHDA and CDR2 SQIVND (reference sequence). The ends were cut back, 3 bases at V and 0 bases at J, with 26 bases in the middle. CDR3 size: 20 residues. CDR3 DNA sequence: TGTGCCAGTAGTATTGGGTGGCAGGGTCCGCGTGTAACCATGAACACTGAAGCTTTCTTT. This codes for CASSIGWQGPRVTMNTEAFF.

As DNA, the CDR3 is TGTGCCTGGAGCGGGACAGGTGAAGCTTTCTTT. Its translation: CAWSGTGEAFF. The genes are TRBV30 and TRBJ1-1, with 8 positions matching TRBD1. This CDR3 contains 11 residues. The J segment lost 7 bases and the V segment lost 3 bases, leaving 1 base of the junction unmatched. Per the germline V gene, CDR1 is GTSNPN and CDR2 is SVGIG (reference sequence).

J is TRBJ2-7 and V is TRBV9; TRBD2 agrees at 7 bases. V lost 4 bases, J lost 3 bases, and 19 bases stayed unmatched. CDR1 and CDR2 (germline): SGDLS, YYNGEE. The CDR3 is 18 amino acids. Here the CDR3 reads CASSLVSDRDYQNYEQYF. The DNA of the CDR3 is TGTGCCAGCAGCCTTGTTTCTGACCGGGACTACCAGAACTACGAGCAGTACTTC.

The CDR3 here is CASSWRNTEAFF. CDR3 sequence (DNA): TGTGCCAGCAGCTGGAGGAACACTGAAGCTTTCTTT. This chain uses TRBV11-1 with TRBJ1-1; D is ambiguous. This CDR3 is built from 12 residues. Germline CDR1 SGHAT, CDR2 FQDESV (reference sequence). The V gene lost 4 bases and the J gene lost 1 base, with 4 bases spanning the gap. The complete variable domain, with remaining parts taken from reference TRBV11-1 and TRBJ1-1, reads EAEVAQSPRYKITEKSQAVAFWCDPISGHATLYWYRQILGQGPELLVQFQDESVVDDSQLPKDRFSAERLKGVDSTLKIQPAELGDSAMYLCASSWRNTEAFFGQGTRLTVV.

CDR3 amino acids: CASSPQLAGTTDTQYF. The CDR3 coding sequence is TGTGCCAGCTCACCACAACTAGCGGGGACCACAGATACGCAGTATTTT. This sequence joins TRBV18 and TRBJ2-3; 10 positions match TRBD2. Trimming removed 1 base from V and 2 bases from J; junction bases left unmatched: 3. The CDR3 runs to 16 residues. Looked up from germline, CDR1 is KGHSH and CDR2 is LQKENI.

The rearrangement links TRBV25-1 to TRBJ2-7; a possible D gene is TRBD2 (5 bases). The CDR3 contains 16 residues. CDR1 is MGHDK and CDR2 is SYGVNS in the germline V gene. V shed 2 bases and J shed 7 bases, with 21 bases lying between them. CDR3 in DNA: TGTGCCAGCAGTGAAGGGAGTGGACGTCTCGCCGAGGAGCAGTACTTC. Translating gives CASSEGSGRLAEEQYF.

The rearrangement joins TRBV12-5 to TRBJ2-2; D gene unclear. V lost 6 bases, J lost 8 bases, and 16 bases lay in between. In germline, CDR1 is LGHNT, CDR2 FRNRAP. The CDR3 has 14 residues. The CDR3 region is CASGYRVLSGELFF. As DNA, the CDR3 is TGTGCTAGTGGCTATCGGGTCCTTTCGGGGGAGCTGTTTTTT.

About this clone itself: Within the sample, other DNA sequences also encode this same CDR3. The V gene is TRBV11-2, the J gene TRBJ1-1; no firm D call. The CDR3 sequence is 13 residues long. Trimming took off 1 base at V and 6 bases at J, with 9 bases between the two ends. Germline assignment: CDR1 SGHAT and CDR2 FQNNGV. The CDR3 loop reads CASSLAGIPEAFF. The CDR3 DNA sequence: TGTGCCAGCAGCTTAGCGGGAATCCCTGAAGCTTTCTTT.

In DNA form, the CDR3 reads TGTGCCACCAGCAGAGATCGCCAACAGACGTCTAATGAAAAACTGTTTTTT. It specifies CATSRDRQQTSNEKLFF. The V and J genes are TRBV15 and TRBJ1-4; D not resolved. This CDR3 has 17 residues. Looked up from germline, CDR1 is LNHNV and CDR2 is YYDKDF (reference sequence). Between the trimmed V and J ends, which lost 0 bases and 3 bases, there was a span of 14 bases.

This clone is a singleton in its sample. This chain uses TRBV19 with TRBJ2-7, with 7 bases fitting TRBD1. V gave up 4 bases and J gave up 4 bases; unmatched junction bases: 7. This CDR3 has 14 amino acids. CDR1 is LNHDA, CDR2 SQIVND, per germline (reference sequence). The chain's CDR3 is CASSNGQVSYEQYF. The CDR3 bases are TGTGCCAGTAGTAACGGACAGGTGTCGTACGAGCAGTACTTC.

The genes are TRBV2 and TRBJ1-1, with a tentative D call TRBD1 (5 bases). Trimming shortened V by 6 bases and J by 4 bases, and 15 bases separated the two germline ends. CDR1 is SNHLY and CDR2 is FYNNEI in the germline V gene. This CDR3 contains 14 residues. CDR3 sequence: CASRGASWGTEAFF. The DNA of the CDR3 is TGTGCCAGCAGAGGGGCCTCCTGGGGCACTGAAGCTTTCTTT.

The chain joins TRBV4-3 to TRBJ2-1, with 10 bases that match TRBD2. Germline V gene data show CDR1 as LGHNA and CDR2 as YSLEER. The CDR3 is 17 residues long. J was trimmed by 8 bases and V by 0 bases; bases with no gene match: 10. The CDR3 spells CASSQDPPAGGTDEQFF. CDR3 DNA: TGCGCCAGCAGCCAAGATCCACCAGCGGGGGGGACAGATGAGCAGTTCTTC.